The 15 T cell receptor beta chains presented below share a single source sample, sequenced in a study of OX40 agonist ivuxolimab in advanced cancers. Data came from immunoSEQ multiplex PCR; TCRdb stores just in-frame clones and leaves some out. This table holds tens of thousands of clones, roughly 85% found once. The sample in question was CD4+ or CD8+ T cells sorted from blood, obtained in a trial of the OX40 agonist ivuxolimab. The receptors come from an adult with an advanced solid tumor such as melanoma, head and neck, liver or kidney cancer.

This chain links TRBV28 with TRBJ1-1; D is uncertain. The CDR3 covers 16 residues. V dropped 3 bases and J dropped 1 base, with 15 bases sitting between them. Germline CDR1 and CDR2: MDHEN and SYDVKM. The CDR3 is CASSFGHRAGNTEAFF. CDR3 DNA sequence: TGTGCCAGCAGTTTCGGTCACCGGGCGGGGAACACTGAAGCTTTCTTT. The whole variable domain, remainder taken from reference TRBV28 and TRBJ1-1, is DVKVTQSSRYLVKRTGEKVFLECVQDMDHENMFWYRQDPGLGLRLIYFSYDVKMKEKGDIPEGYSVSREKKERFSLILESASTNQTSMYLCASSFGHRAGNTEAFFGQGTRLTVV.

This rearrangement joins TRBV14 to TRBJ2-4; unclear D gene. Germline-derived CDR1 and CDR2 are SGHDN and FVKESK. Trimming removed 0 bases at V and 8 bases at J, with 5 bases between. The CDR3 totals 12 residues. As DNA, the CDR3 is TGTGCCAGCAGCCAAGATTGGGACATTCAGTACTTC. Residues: CASSQDWDIQYF.

V and J are TRBV7-3 and TRBJ2-1, with 11 bases lining up with TRBD2. The germline V gene encodes CDR1 SGHTA and CDR2 FQGTGA. The CDR3 runs 15 residues. With 5 bases clipped from V and 4 bases from J, the junction kept 4 bases outside the gene matches. The CDR3 here is CASSPRLAGYNEQFF. CDR3 sequence (DNA): TGTGCCAGCAGCCCCCGACTAGCGGGGTACAATGAGCAGTTCTTC.

The rearrangement links TRBV27 to TRBJ1-2, with 8 nucleotides matching TRBD1. Germline lookup yields CDR1 MNHEY and CDR2 SMNVEV (reference sequence). This CDR3 region has 15 residues. The V segment lost 5 bases and the J segment 4 bases; nucleotides outside the gene matches: 9. In nucleotides, the CDR3 is TGTGCCAGCAGTCAGCGTAACAGGGGGAGCTATGGCTACACCTTC. This translates into CASSQRNRGSYGYTF.

This clone occurred once. The rearrangement uses TRBV10-3 and TRBJ2-2, with D tentatively TRBD1 (7 bases). The V gene lost 2 bases and the J gene lost 3 bases, with 16 bases spanning the gap. The CDR3 extends over 17 amino acids. Germline V gives CDR1 ENHRY, CDR2 SYGVKD. Written as DNA, the CDR3 is TGTGCCATCAGTGAGCCAAACAGGGGAGGATACACCGGGGAGCTGTTTTTT. Translating gives CAISEPNRGGYTGELFF.

The chain couples TRBV7-2 to TRBJ2-5; D unresolved. Germline V gives CDR1 SGHTA, CDR2 FQGNSA. V was trimmed by 4 bases and J by 5 bases, leaving 20 bases between them. This CDR3 contains 16 residues. The CDR3 DNA reads as TGTGCCAGCAGCTCGTCGGGCACAGCAGTATGGGAGACCCAGTACTTC. Translated: CASSSSGTAVWETQYF. The variable domain in full, with the rest retrieved from reference TRBV7-2 and TRBJ2-5, is GAGVSQSPSNKVTEKGKDVELRCDPISGHTALYWYRQSLGQGLEFLIYFQGNSAPDKSGLPSDRFSAERTGGSVSTLTIQRTQQEDSAVYLCASSSSGTAVWETQYFGPGTRLLVL.

The chain uses TRBV7-2 and TRBJ2-1, with 10 positions matching TRBD2. The germline CDR1 and CDR2 sequences are SGHTA and FQGNSA. The CDR3 length is 15 residues. The junction had 0 bases not matched to a gene; V was cut back by 1 base and J by 3 bases. CDR3: CASSLVAGGYNEQFF. DNA of the CDR3: TGTGCCAGCAGCTTAGTAGCGGGGGGCTACAATGAGCAGTTCTTC.

The chain recombines TRBV7-2 with TRBJ2-7; possibly TRBD1 for D (6 bases). The germline CDR1 and CDR2 sequences are SGHTA and FQGNSA. The CDR3 is made up of 16 amino acids. The germline V and J ends were trimmed by 1 base and 2 bases, with 15 bases remaining between them. CDR3 amino acids: CASSLDKDRLTYEQYF. In DNA, the CDR3 is TGTGCCAGCAGCTTAGACAAAGACAGGTTAACCTACGAGCAGTACTTC.

This clone was observed a few times. V gene TRBV18 combines with J gene TRBJ1-4, with TRBD1 matching 8 bases. CDR3 length: 13 residues. J lost 12 bases, V lost 2 bases, and 5 bases had no gene match. Per the germline V gene, CDR1 is KGHSH and CDR2 is LQKENI. The CDR3 protein is CASSPGQGMQLFF. The DNA for the CDR3 is TGTGCCAGCTCACCAGGACAGGGAATGCAACTGTTTTTT.

The chain employs TRBV28 and TRBJ2-7, with TRBD2 matching 11 bases. V was clipped by 11 bases and J by 3 bases; unmatched bases: 9. The CDR3 spans 14 residues. Germline CDR1 reads MDHEN; CDR2 reads SYDVKM. CDR3 sequence reads: CAANSGGGVYEQYF. DNA for the CDR3: TGTGCCGCGAATAGCGGGGGGGGCGTCTACGAGCAGTACTTC.

V usage is TRBV5-1 and J usage is TRBJ1-5, with TRBD1 as a possible D gene (6 bases). The CDR3 has 14 residues. V was cut by 4 bases and J by 1 base, with 9 bases left in between. Germline V gives CDR1 SGHRS, CDR2 YFSETQ. CDR3 in amino acids: CASSLGQSNQPQHF. In DNA form, the CDR3 reads TGCGCCAGCAGCCTGGGACAAAGCAATCAGCCCCAGCATTTT.

The rearrangement joins TRBV30 to TRBJ2-5; 10 nucleotides agree with TRBD2. Germline V gene lookup returns CDR1 GTSNPN and CDR2 SVGIG (reference sequence). This CDR3 is 15 amino acids long. J gave up 4 bases and V 2 bases, and 7 bases lay outside the gene matches. CDR3 sequence: CAWSSPAGGRETQYF. Here the CDR3 DNA reads TGTGCCTGGAGTAGCCCAGCGGGGGGGCGAGAGACCCAGTACTTC.

The V call is TRBV11-2, the J call TRBJ2-3; 13 bases match TRBD2. Trimming took 4 bases from V and 1 from J; bases not matched to a gene: 2. CDR1 is SGHAT and CDR2 is FQNNGV in the germline V gene. The CDR3 is made up of 16 amino acids. The chain's CDR3 is CASSSGTSGGTDTQYF. CDR3 nucleotide sequence: TGTGCCAGCAGCTCCGGGACTAGCGGGGGCACAGATACGCAGTATTTT.

The chain couples TRBV30 to TRBJ1-3, with D unresolved. This CDR3 spans 13 amino acids. Germline V CDR1 and CDR2: GTSNPN, SVGIG (reference sequence). V dropped 5 bases and J dropped 8 bases, with 16 bases sitting between them. DNA of the CDR3: TGTGCCTGGCTGAGTCGGGCACGTCACACCATATATTTT. Protein sequence: CAWLSRARHTIYF.

The chain couples TRBV5-6 to TRBJ2-3; tentatively, D is TRBD1 (6 bases). CDR3 length: 15 residues. In germline, CDR1 is SGHDT, CDR2 YYEEEE. V shed 1 base and J shed 4 bases, with 13 bases lying between them. The CDR3 here is CASSLRGSGADTQYF. The CDR3 bases are TGTGCCAGCAGCTTGAGGGGGAGTGGGGCAGATACGCAGTATTTT.